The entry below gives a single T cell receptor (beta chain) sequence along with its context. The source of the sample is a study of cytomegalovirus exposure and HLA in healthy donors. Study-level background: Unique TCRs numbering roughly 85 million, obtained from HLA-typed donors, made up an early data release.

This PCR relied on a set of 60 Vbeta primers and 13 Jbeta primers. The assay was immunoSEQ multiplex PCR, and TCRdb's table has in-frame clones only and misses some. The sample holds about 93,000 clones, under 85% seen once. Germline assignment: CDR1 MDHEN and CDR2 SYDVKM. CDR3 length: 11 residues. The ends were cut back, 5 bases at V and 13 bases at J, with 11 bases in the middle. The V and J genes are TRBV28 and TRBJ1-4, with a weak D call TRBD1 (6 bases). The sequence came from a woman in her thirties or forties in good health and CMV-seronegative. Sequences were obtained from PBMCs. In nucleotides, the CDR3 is TGTGCCAGCAGTGCTAGGGGGGGACTGTTTTTT. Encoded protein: CASSARGGLFF.